The 19 T cell receptor beta chains listed next were all sequenced from one sample in a study of patients and donors after allogeneic stem cell transplantation (dated by TCRdb to between 2020 and 2021). Libraries came from RT-PCR. The listed sequencing device is NextSeq 550. The raw public data were reprocessed by TCRdb itself: fastp quality trimming at Q25, MiXCR clonotype calling, in-frame beta chains only. Rows with a matching CDR3 protein are joined into one entry that keeps the most common DNA and genes. This sample gives roughly 150,000 distinct CDR3 sequences in total; 20% to 25% of them show up just once. The ten largest account for 26% of the sample. The material sequenced was blood, either unsorted or a sorted T cell fraction (not recorded which). The receptors were gathered from a human donor who was either an allogeneic HSCT recipient or a stem cell or donor lymphocyte infusion donor (not recorded which). It is not recorded whose cells these are; they may come from a transplant donor.

This clonotype was seen a few times. This sequence joins TRBV14 and TRBJ2-1, with D unresolved. CDR1 SGHDN and CDR2 FVKESK come from the germline V gene. The CDR3 length is 14 residues. The ends were cut back, 4 bases at V and 7 bases at J, with 14 bases in the middle. The CDR3 region has the DNA TGTGCCAGCAGCCGAATCCCCGTTAGAAATGAGCAGTTCTTC. The encoded protein is CASSRIPVRNEQFF.

The rearrangement uses TRBV12-3 or TRBV12-4 and TRBJ1-2; 8 bases map to TRBD1. The V gene end was trimmed by 5 bases and the J gene end by 4 bases; junction bases not matched to a gene: 3. This CDR3 is 13 amino acids long. As DNA, the CDR3 is TGTGCCAGCAGTCTCAGGGGGCTCTATGGCTACACCTTC. This sequence encodes CASSLRGLYGYTF.

V and J are TRBV20-1 and TRBJ1-2; TRBD1 matches 9 bases. V shed 4 bases and J 6 bases; nucleotides not matched to a gene: 3. This CDR3 region has 12 residues. Germline CDR1 DFQATT, CDR2 SNEGSKA (reference sequence). The CDR3 sequence is CSATDRGNGYTF. CDR3 coding DNA: TGCAGTGCTACAGACAGGGGGAATGGCTACACCTTC.

The chain couples TRBV6-2 or TRBV6-3 to TRBJ2-7; TRBD1 matches 7 bases. V gave up 0 bases and J gave up 7 bases; unmatched junction bases: 3. Germline CDR1 reads MNHEY; CDR2 reads SVGEGT. The CDR3 is 13 amino acids. This CDR3 is CASSYSTGREQYF. The CDR3 DNA follows: TGTGCCAGCAGTTACTCGACAGGGAGAGAGCAGTACTTC.

This clonotype occurred a few times. The chain carries TRBV5-4 and TRBJ1-2; D is perhaps TRBD1 (5 bases). CDR3 size: 14 residues. In germline, CDR1 is SGHNT, CDR2 YYREEE (reference sequence). V gave up 0 bases and J gave up 8 bases, with 14 bases separating them. CDR3 loop: CASSLGRQSDGYTF. CDR3 bases: TGTGCCAGCAGCTTGGGAAGACAGTCTGACGGCTACACCTTC.

The genes are TRBV12-3 or TRBV12-4 and TRBJ2-2, with 7 bases fitting TRBD1. V gave up 3 bases and J gave up 4 bases; unmatched junction bases: 8. The CDR3 is 16 residues long. The CDR3 DNA reads as TGTGCCAGCAGTTTTGGTAGGGGGCGAAGCACCGGGGAGCTGTTTTTT. Protein product: CASSFGRGRSTGELFF.

The genes are TRBV5-4 and TRBJ2-2; D unclear. Germline CDR1 SGHNT, CDR2 YYREEE (reference sequence). Trimming removed 3 bases at V and 6 bases at J, with 9 bases between. CDR3 length equals 13 residues. CDR3 coding DNA: TGTGCCAGCAGCTACCAACTTGCCGGGGAGCTGTTTTTT. Translated: CASSYQLAGELFF.

This chain links TRBV6-2 or TRBV6-3 with TRBJ2-7; 9 bases are a match to TRBD2. The V segment lost 2 bases and the J segment 0 bases; nucleotides outside the gene matches: 8. This CDR3 is built from 17 residues. Looked up from germline, CDR1 is MNHEY and CDR2 is SVGEGT. The chain's CDR3 is CASSYRSGRSPSYEQYF. The CDR3 DNA reads as TGTGCCAGCAGTTACCGGAGCGGGAGGTCCCCCTCCTACGAGCAGTACTTC.

This clonotype has a single count. The rearrangement joins TRBV20-1 to TRBJ2-7; 7 positions match TRBD2. Germline V lookup: CDR1 DFQATT, CDR2 SNEGSKA (reference sequence). The J segment lost 2 bases and the V segment lost 1 base, leaving 8 bases of the junction unmatched. The CDR3 extends over 15 amino acids. The CDR3 DNA follows: TGCAGTGCTAGAGGATCTAGCGGCATCCCCTACGAGCAGTACTTC. As protein: CSARGSSGIPYEQYF.

The chain joins TRBV20-1 to TRBJ1-6; D gene uncertain. The length of the CDR3 is 12 residues. Germline V CDR1 and CDR2: DFQATT, SNEGSKA (reference sequence). The ends were cut back, 1 base at V and 11 bases at J, with 9 bases in the middle. The CDR3 spells CSARGLRTPLHF. CDR3 nucleotides: TGCAGTGCTAGAGGACTGAGGACACCCCTCCACTTT.

In its sample, this clonotype was seen many times. The chain is built from TRBV4-3 and TRBJ1-4; D might be TRBD1 (6 bases). V shed 0 bases and J shed 2 bases, with 22 bases lying between them. The germline gives CDR1 LGHNA, CDR2 YSLEER. The CDR3 is made up of 20 amino acids. CDR3 DNA: TGCGCCAGCAGCCAAGAAGGCGGTGGGGGGCAAACGGAGACTAATGAAAAACTGTTTTTT. Its protein is CASSQEGGGGQTETNEKLFF.

The chain uses TRBV6-5 and TRBJ1-2; D is undetermined. The germline V gene encodes CDR1 MNHEY and CDR2 SVGAGI. The V end was cut by 6 bases, the J end by 3 bases, with 11 bases between. This CDR3 spans 13 amino acids. CDR3 DNA: TGTGCCAGCAGGCTGGGATCGGACTATGGCTACACCTTC. Translating it yields CASRLGSDYGYTF.

This clonotype was detected a few times. The V call is TRBV19, the J call TRBJ1-1; 7 nucleotides match TRBD1. This CDR3 region has 16 residues. With 0 bases clipped from V and 0 bases from J, the junction kept 4 bases outside the gene matches. Germline CDR1 LNHDA, CDR2 SQIVND (reference sequence). The CDR3 reads CASSIDVGQLNTEAFF. The CDR3 nucleotides read TGTGCCAGTAGTATAGATGTGGGACAGCTGAACACTGAAGCTTTCTTT.

This chain joins TRBV5-1 and TRBJ2-1; the D gene is possibly TRBD1 (7 bases). V dropped 3 bases and J dropped 5 bases, with 12 bases sitting between them. The CDR3 extends over 14 amino acids. CDR1 is SGHRS, CDR2 YFSETQ, per germline. The CDR3 sequence is CASSWGDSHNEQFF. For the CDR3, the DNA is TGCGCCAGCAGCTGGGGGGACAGTCACAATGAGCAGTTCTTC.

The chain employs TRBV29-1 and TRBJ2-7; 10 nucleotides match TRBD1. Germline CDR1 SQVTM, CDR2 ANQGSEA. The CDR3 extends over 11 amino acids. After removal of 7 bases from V and 4 bases from J, the junction contained 1 base not matched to a gene. The CDR3 spells CSAGQGYEQYF. In nucleotides, the CDR3 is TGCAGCGCGGGACAGGGGTACGAGCAGTACTTC.

Only a few counts were recorded for this clonotype. This chain links TRBV30 with TRBJ1-1, with D possibly being TRBD1 (5 bases). Trimming stripped 0 bases from V and 3 bases from J, with 5 bases between. CDR1 is GTSNPN, CDR2 SVGIG, per germline (reference sequence). This CDR3 is built from 12 residues. The CDR3 here is CAWSVGDTEAFF. The CDR3 DNA is TGTGCCTGGAGTGTAGGGGACACTGAAGCTTTCTTT.

In its sample, this clonotype was seen many times. The J gene is TRBJ1-2, the V gene TRBV7-2; D call uncertain. Germline loops: CDR1 SGHTA, CDR2 FQGNSA. V lost 0 bases, J lost 8 bases, and 10 bases lay in between. The CDR3 runs 13 residues. In DNA, the CDR3 is TGTGCCAGCAGCTTAGCAGGCCTAGAGGGCTACACCTTC. Protein sequence: CASSLAGLEGYTF.

There are a few counts of this clonotype. This chain links TRBV29-1 with TRBJ1-1; D uncertain. This CDR3 spans 13 amino acids. The ends were cut back, 3 bases at V and 4 bases at J, with 12 bases in the middle. Germline CDR1 SQVTM, CDR2 ANQGSEA. The CDR3 DNA is TGCAGCGTTGACCCCAGTGTTCGCACTGAAGCTTTCTTT. Translation gives CSVDPSVRTEAFF. Variable domain in full (rest from reference TRBV29-1 and TRBJ1-1): SAVISQKPSRDICQRGTSLTIQCQVDSQVTMMFWYRQQPGQSLTLIATANQGSEATYESGFVIDKFPISRPNLTFSTLTVSNMSPEDSSIYLCSVDPSVRTEAFFGQGTRLTVV.

Remarks on this clonotype: One junction end disagrees with the germline gene, perhaps due to a read error. J is TRBJ1-1 and V is TRBV10-3; possibly TRBD1 for D (6 bases). The CDR3 sequence is 13 residues long. Germline CDR1 is ENHRY and CDR2 is SYGVKD. This CDR3 reads CAVRGLSDTEAFF. The CDR3 nucleotides read TGTGCCGTCAGGGGTTTGAGCGACACTGAAGCTTTCTTT.